This T cell receptor (beta chain) was identified in a study of cytomegalovirus exposure and HLA in healthy donors. General study points: In a later analysis, TCR beta V- and J-gene trimming was associated with a missense DCLRE1C variant.

V was clipped by 6 bases and J by 1 base, with 16 bases between them. Germline CDR1 SGHTA, CDR2 FQGNSA. This CDR3 spans 15 amino acids. With 60 Vbeta and 13 Jbeta primers, the PCR was carried out. The method was immunoSEQ multiplex PCR; TCRdb's version includes in-frame clones alone and lacks a portion of them. The sample has roughly 150,000 clones; around 80% are singletons. As regards this clone: Its cognate antigen is unknown.

The V gene is TRBV7-2, the J gene TRBJ2-7; D unclear. This receptor was obtained from a man younger than 30 in good health and CMV-seropositive. Sequencing was done on a sample of PBMCs. CDR3 amino acids: CASSLEYLLSYEQYF. The CDR3 bases are TGTGCCAGCAGTTTGGAGTACCTATTATCCTACGAGCAGTACTTC.